This T cell receptor (beta chain) was sequenced for a study of blood T cell repertoires in COVID-19. The CDR3 loop spans 14 amino acids. Per the original data handling: Reference gene primers were amplified, and this amplification served to estimate nucleated cell counts. Here immunoSEQ multiplex PCR was the method, and the copy in TCRdb shows in-frame clones only, minus some. The DNA gave D and trimming, while V, J and clone size come from that table. This table has over 150,000 clones, 85% to 95% appearing once. This TCR derives from a man in his forties or fifties with acute or convalescent COVID-19. This chain joins TRBV21-1 and TRBJ1-1. TRBV21-1 is termed a pseudogene. Sequenced sample: peripheral blood. CDR3 loop: CASSKRGVNTEAFF. In DNA form, the CDR3 reads TGTGCCAGCAGCAAACGGGGGGTGAACACTGAAGCTTTCTTT.